These 9 T cell receptor beta chains were all obtained from the same sample, sequenced in a study of regulatory T cells in long-lasting Graves disease. Relying on iRepertoire HTBI primers and Arm-PCR of CDR3 regions, the team built TCR beta libraries. TCRdb redid the calling of the multiplex PCR reads with MiXCR, one entry per CDR3 protein. The data show about 660,000 distinct CDR3 sequences, about 32% seen once. The time point: persistent/refractory GD, antithyroid drugs over 5 years with positive TRAb. The TCR library was made from RNA that had been extracted from PBMCs in TRIzol. The starting material was peripheral blood mononuclear cells (PBMCs), obtained when the disease was refractory, from a patient treated with antithyroid drugs. The receptor set was obtained from a female donor with Graves disease.

This clonotype was detected ten times or more. J is TRBJ2-7 and V is TRBV28; D ambiguous. CDR3 length: 14 residues. The V gene's germline CDR1 is MDHEN and CDR2 SYDVKM. Trimming stripped 4 bases from V and 3 bases from J, with 13 bases between. The CDR3 is CASSSVSVFYEQYF. The CDR3, as DNA: TGTGCCAGCAGTTCTGTTTCAGTCTTCTACGAGCAGTACTTC.

The genes are TRBV11-2 and TRBJ2-7; unclear D gene. CDR1 is SGHAT and CDR2 is FQNNGV in the germline V gene. V was pared by 1 base and J by 1 base, with 11 bases between. The CDR3 length is 15 residues. This CDR3 is CASSLGWMESYEQYF. CDR3 in DNA: TGTGCCAGCAGCTTAGGATGGATGGAATCCTACGAGCAGTACTTC.

Ten or more counts support this clonotype. J is TRBJ1-2 and V is TRBV28, with D possibly TRBD1 on 5 matching bases. V lost 2 bases, J lost 5 bases, and 12 bases lay in between. Germline-derived CDR1 and CDR2 are MDHEN and SYDVKM. This CDR3 region has 14 residues. Here the CDR3 DNA reads TGTGCCAGCAGTTTAGCTGGACAACCTTATGGCTACACCTTC. It translates to CASSLAGQPYGYTF.

This chain links TRBV30 with TRBJ1-4, with D unresolved. This CDR3 is 12 amino acids long. Looked up from germline, CDR1 is GTSNPN and CDR2 is SVGIG (reference sequence). The ends were cut back, 1 base at V and 7 bases at J, with 7 bases in the middle. Here the CDR3 reads CAWSGLGEKLFF. Written as DNA, the CDR3 is TGTGCCTGGAGTGGGTTGGGTGAAAAACTGTTTTTT.

The V and J genes are TRBV11-2 and TRBJ2-4; TRBD1 matches at 7 bases. CDR1 SGHAT and CDR2 FQNNGV come from the germline V gene. This CDR3 is 14 amino acids long. V gave up 6 bases and J gave up 8 bases; unmatched junction bases: 10. CDR3 DNA sequence: TGTGCCAGCAGTTATAACAGGGGCAGGTACATTCAGTACTTC. This codes for CASSYNRGRYIQYF.

This clonotype was picked up many times. J is TRBJ1-1 and V is TRBV7-8, with D tentatively TRBD1 (6 bases). This CDR3 comprises 14 residues. CDR1 and CDR2 from the germline V gene are SGHVS and FQNEAQ. Trimming pared 7 bases from V and 0 bases from J, leaving 12 bases between. This chain's CDR3 is CASNWGQMNTEAFF. For the CDR3, the DNA is TGTGCCAGCAACTGGGGGCAGATGAACACTGAAGCTTTCTTT. The entire variable domain, with the rest obtained from reference TRBV7-8 and TRBJ1-1, is as follows: GAGVSQSPRYKVAKRGQDVALRCDPISGHVSLFWYQQALGQGPEFLTYFQNEAQLDKSGLPSDRFFAERPEGSVSTLKIQRTQQEDSAVYLCASNWGQMNTEAFFGQGTRLTVV.

There are a few counts of this clonotype. The genes are TRBV6-1 and TRBJ2-7, with D perhaps TRBD2 (6 bases). There are 14 residues in the CDR3. The V gene's germline CDR1 is MNHNS and CDR2 SASEGT. Trimming left V 6 bases short and J 5 bases short, with 17 bases between. In nucleotides, the CDR3 is TGTGCCAGCAGCCGGGATCGGAGGGACCACGAGCAGTACTTC. Its protein product is CASSRDRRDHEQYF.

This clonotype was observed a few times. This sequence joins TRBV11-3 and TRBJ2-6; D remains unclear. This CDR3 is 19 amino acids long. V was pared by 3 bases and J by 2 bases, with 20 bases between. Germline CDR1 is SGHNT and CDR2 is YENEEA. The CDR3 sequence is CASSFDIFGPKTGANVLTF. The CDR3 DNA reads as TGTGCCAGCAGCTTCGATATTTTCGGGCCGAAGACTGGGGCCAACGTCCTGACTTTC.

This clonotype was observed a few times. The V gene is TRBV20-1, the J gene TRBJ1-1; D is undetermined. The CDR3 loop spans 13 amino acids. The V end lost 2 bases, the J end lost 6 bases, and 13 bases lay between the germline ends. The V gene's germline CDR1 is DFQATT and CDR2 SNEGSKA (reference sequence). CDR3 sequence: CSARTNGGPEAFF. CDR3 bases: TGCAGTGCTAGAACGAACGGTGGACCTGAAGCTTTCTTT.